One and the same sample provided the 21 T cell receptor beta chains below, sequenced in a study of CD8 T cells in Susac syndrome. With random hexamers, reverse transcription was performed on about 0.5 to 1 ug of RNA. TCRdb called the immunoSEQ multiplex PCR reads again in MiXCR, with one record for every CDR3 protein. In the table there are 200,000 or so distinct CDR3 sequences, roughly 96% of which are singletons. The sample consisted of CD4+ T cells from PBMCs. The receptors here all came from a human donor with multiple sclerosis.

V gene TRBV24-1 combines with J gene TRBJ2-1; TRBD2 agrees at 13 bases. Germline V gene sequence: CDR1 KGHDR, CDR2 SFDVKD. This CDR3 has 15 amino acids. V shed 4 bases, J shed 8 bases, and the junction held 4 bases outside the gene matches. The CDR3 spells CATSDQTSGGHEQFF. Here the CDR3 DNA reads TGTGCCACCAGTGACCAGACTAGCGGGGGGCATGAGCAGTTCTTC.

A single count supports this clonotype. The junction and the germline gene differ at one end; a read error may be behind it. This CDR3 reads CSVEGGGVTQFF. The CDR3 DNA follows: TGCAGCGTAGAAGGAGGTGGAGTAACGCAGTTCTTC. This sequence joins TRBV29-1 and TRBJ2-1; D is perhaps TRBD2 (5 bases). Germline V lookup: CDR1 SQVTM, CDR2 ANQGSEA. This CDR3 has 12 residues.

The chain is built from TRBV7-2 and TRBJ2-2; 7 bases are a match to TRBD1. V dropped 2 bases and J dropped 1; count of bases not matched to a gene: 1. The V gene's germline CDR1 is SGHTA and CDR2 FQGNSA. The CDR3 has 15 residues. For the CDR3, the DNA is TGTGCCAGCAGCTTAAGGACAGGGAACACCGGGGAGCTGTTTTTT. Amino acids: CASSLRTGNTGELFF.

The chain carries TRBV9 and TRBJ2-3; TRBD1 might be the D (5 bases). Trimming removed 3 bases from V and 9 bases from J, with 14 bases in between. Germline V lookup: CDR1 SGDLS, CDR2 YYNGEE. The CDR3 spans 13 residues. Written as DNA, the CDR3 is TGTGCCAGCAGCGAGGTAGGGGAAAGCACGCAGTATTTT. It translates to CASSEVGESTQYF.

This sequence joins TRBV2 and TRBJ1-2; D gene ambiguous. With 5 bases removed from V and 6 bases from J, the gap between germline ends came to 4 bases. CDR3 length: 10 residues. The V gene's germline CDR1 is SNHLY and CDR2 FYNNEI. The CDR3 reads CASSKDGYTF. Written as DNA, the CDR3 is TGTGCCAGCAGTAAAGATGGCTACACCTTC.

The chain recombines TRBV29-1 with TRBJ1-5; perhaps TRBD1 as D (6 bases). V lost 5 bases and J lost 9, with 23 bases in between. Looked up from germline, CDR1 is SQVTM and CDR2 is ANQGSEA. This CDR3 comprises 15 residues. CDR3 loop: CSVQWDIYPPRPQHF. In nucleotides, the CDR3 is TGCAGCGTTCAGTGGGACATTTATCCTCCACGGCCCCAGCATTTT.

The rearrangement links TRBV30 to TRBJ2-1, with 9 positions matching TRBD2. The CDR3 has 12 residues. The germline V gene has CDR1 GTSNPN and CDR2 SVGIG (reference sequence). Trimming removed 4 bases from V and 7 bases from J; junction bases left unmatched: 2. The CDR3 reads CAWNAGGNEQFF. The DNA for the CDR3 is TGTGCCTGGAACGCGGGGGGGAATGAGCAGTTCTTC.

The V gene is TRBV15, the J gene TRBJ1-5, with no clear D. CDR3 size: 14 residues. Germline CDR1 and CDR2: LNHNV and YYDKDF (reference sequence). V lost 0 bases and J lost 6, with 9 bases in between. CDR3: CATSRDTVPQPQHF. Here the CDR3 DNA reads TGTGCCACCAGCAGAGACACGGTTCCTCAGCCCCAGCATTTT.

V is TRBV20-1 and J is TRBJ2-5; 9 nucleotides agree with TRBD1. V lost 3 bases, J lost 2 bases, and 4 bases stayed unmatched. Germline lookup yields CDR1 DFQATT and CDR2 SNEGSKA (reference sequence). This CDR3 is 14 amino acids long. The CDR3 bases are TGCAGTGCTAGTGGGACAGGGCGGCAAGAGACCCAGTACTTC. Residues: CSASGTGRQETQYF.

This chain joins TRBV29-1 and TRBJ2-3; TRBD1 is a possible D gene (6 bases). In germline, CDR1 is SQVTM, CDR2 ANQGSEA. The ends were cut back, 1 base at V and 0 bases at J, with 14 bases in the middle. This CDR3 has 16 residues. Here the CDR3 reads CSVEGQEMVSTDTQYF. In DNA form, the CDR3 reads TGCAGCGTTGAAGGACAGGAGATGGTTAGCACAGATACGCAGTATTTT.

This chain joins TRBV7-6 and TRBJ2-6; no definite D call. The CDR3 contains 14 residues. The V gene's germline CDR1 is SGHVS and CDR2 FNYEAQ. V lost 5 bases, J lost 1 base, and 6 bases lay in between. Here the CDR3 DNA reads TGTGCCAGCAGCACAATATCTGGGGCCAACGTCCTGACTTTC. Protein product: CASSTISGANVLTF.

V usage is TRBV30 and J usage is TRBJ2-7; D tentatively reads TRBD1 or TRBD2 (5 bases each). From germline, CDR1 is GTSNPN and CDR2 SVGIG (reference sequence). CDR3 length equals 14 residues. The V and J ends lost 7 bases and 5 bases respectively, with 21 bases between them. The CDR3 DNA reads TGTGCCTCTACGGGACCGCTTTTTTCCCACGAGCAGTACTTC. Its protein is CASTGPLFSHEQYF.

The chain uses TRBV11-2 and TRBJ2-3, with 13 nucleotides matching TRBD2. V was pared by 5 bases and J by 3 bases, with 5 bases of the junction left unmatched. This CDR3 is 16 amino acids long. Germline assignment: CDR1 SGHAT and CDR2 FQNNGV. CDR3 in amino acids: CASSPRTSGRTDTQYF. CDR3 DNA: TGTGCCAGCAGCCCACGGACTAGCGGGAGAACAGATACGCAGTATTTT.

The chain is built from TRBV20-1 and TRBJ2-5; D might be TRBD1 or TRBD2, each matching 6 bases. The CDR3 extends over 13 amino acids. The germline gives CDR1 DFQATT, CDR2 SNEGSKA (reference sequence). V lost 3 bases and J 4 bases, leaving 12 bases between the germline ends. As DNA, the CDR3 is TGCAGTGCTAGGGACGGGGGCTCAGAGACCCAGTACTTC. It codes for CSARDGGSETQYF.

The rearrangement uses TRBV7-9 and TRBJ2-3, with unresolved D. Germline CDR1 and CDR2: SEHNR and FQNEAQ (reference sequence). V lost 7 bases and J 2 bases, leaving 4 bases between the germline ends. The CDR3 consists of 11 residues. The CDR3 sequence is CASTNTDTQYF. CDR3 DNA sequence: TGTGCCAGCACCAACACAGATACGCAGTATTTT.

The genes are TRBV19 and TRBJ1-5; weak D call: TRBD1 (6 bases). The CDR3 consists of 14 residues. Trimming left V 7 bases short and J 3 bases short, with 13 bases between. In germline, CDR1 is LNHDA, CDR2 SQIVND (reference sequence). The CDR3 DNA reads TGTGCCAGTATACCGGGACACCCCAATCAGCCCCAGCATTTT. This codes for CASIPGHPNQPQHF.

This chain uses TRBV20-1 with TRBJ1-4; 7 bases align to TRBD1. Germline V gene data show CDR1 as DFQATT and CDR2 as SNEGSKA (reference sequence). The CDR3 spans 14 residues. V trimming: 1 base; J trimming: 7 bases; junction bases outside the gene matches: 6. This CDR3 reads CSARARQGIEKLFF. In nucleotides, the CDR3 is TGCAGTGCTAGAGCAAGACAGGGAATTGAAAAACTGTTTTTT.

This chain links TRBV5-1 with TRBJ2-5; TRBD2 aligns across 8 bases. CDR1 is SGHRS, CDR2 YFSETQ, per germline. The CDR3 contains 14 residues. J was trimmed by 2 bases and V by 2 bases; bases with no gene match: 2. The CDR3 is CASSLLADQETQYF. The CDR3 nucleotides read TGCGCCAGCAGCTTACTAGCGGATCAAGAGACCCAGTACTTC.

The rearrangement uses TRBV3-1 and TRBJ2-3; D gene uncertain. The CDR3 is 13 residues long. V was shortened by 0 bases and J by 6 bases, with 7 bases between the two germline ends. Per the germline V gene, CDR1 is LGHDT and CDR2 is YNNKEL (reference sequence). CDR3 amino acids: CASSQEIEDTQYF. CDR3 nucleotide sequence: TGTGCCAGCAGCCAAGAAATAGAGGATACGCAGTATTTT.

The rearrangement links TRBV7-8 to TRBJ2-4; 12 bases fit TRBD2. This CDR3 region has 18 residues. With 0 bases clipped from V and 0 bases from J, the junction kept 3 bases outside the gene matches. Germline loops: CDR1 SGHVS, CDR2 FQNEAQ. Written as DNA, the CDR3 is TGTGCCAGCAGCTTAGCTCGACTAGCGGGAGTAGCCAAAAACATTCAGTACTTC. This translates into CASSLARLAGVAKNIQYF.

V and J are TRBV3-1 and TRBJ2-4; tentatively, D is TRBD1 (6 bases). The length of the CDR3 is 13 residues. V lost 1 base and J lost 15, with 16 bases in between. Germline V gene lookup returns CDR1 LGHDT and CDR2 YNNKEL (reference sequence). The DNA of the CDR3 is TGTGCCAGCAGCCAAGGGACAGCGATAGGGCTGTACTTC. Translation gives CASSQGTAIGLYF.